The rows below give T cell receptor beta chains drawn from one sample of a study of blood T cell repertoires in COVID-19. The data were produced by immunoSEQ multiplex PCR, yet TCRdb's version contains in-frame clones alone and is incomplete. The table lists 50,000 or so clones, nearly 90% of them singletons. Source material: peripheral blood. Source of these receptors: a man aged 55-75 years with active COVID-19. CDR3s include the opening cysteine and the closing phenylalanine or tryptophan. D genes are given only for firm matches. The size of a clone is reported for some rows only, either as once, few or many, or as a class for expanded clones.

TRBJ2-4 TRBD1 TRBV27 NA CASQGTGGTNIQYF TGTGCCAGCCAGGGGACAGGGGGAACCAACATTCAGTACTTC
TRBJ2-1 TRBD2 TRBV6-5 NA CASGRELRGNEQFF TGTGCCAGCGGGCGGGAGTTAAGGGGCAATGAGCAGTTCTTC
TRBJ2-5 TRBD2 TRBV9 NA CASSSRSGRAGETQYF TGTGCCAGCAGCTCACGGAGCGGGAGGGCCGGGGAGACCCAGTACTTC
TRBJ1-5 NA TRBV30 NA CAWSVLPGIQPQHF TGTGCCTGGAGTGTTCTCCCGGGGATACAGCCCCAGCATTTT
TRBJ1-5 NA TRBV30 NA CAWSPGHPNQPQHF TGTGCCTGGAGCCCCGGACACCCCAATCAGCCCCAGCATTTT
TRBJ1-5 NA TRBV29-1 NA CSVETGTGQPQHF TGCAGCGTTGAAACAGGGACGGGTCAGCCCCAGCATTTT
TRBJ2-1 TRBD1 TRBV9 few CASTRIPGQAPEQFF TGTGCCAGCACCCGGATCCCGGGACAGGCCCCTGAGCAGTTCTTC
TRBJ2-1 TRBD2 TRBV6-5 NA CASSYSSLAVEQFF TGTGCCAGCAGTTACTCGAGCCTAGCGGTTGAGCAGTTCTTC
TRBJ2-1 TRBD1 TRBV28 NA CASRPGTGIGEQFF TGTGCCAGCAGACCCGGGACAGGGATCGGCGAGCAGTTCTTC
TRBJ1-4 NA TRBV28 few CASSLAQGLRTNEKLFF TGTGCCAGCAGTTTAGCCCAGGGTTTGCGGACTAATGAAAAACTGTTTTTT
TRBJ2-5 NA TRBV2 NA CASSESHRETQYF TGTGCCAGCAGTGAATCCCACCGGGAGACCCAGTACTTC
TRBJ2-5 NA TRBV5-1 NA CASSPGNRGETQYF TGCGCCAGCAGCCCTGGGAACAGAGGGGAGACCCAGTACTTC
TRBJ1-5 TRBD1 TRBV6-5 NA CASSQDRASNQPQHF TGTGCCAGCAGTCAGGACAGGGCTAGCAATCAGCCCCAGCATTTT
TRBJ1-3 TRBD1 TRBV7-9 NA CASSVLGQATGNTIYF TGTGCCAGCAGCGTATTGGGACAGGCCACTGGAAACACCATATATTTT
TRBJ1-4 NA TRBV6-4 NA CASNRGGREKLFF TGTGCCAGCAACCGCGGGGGGCGTGAAAAACTGTTTTTT
TRBJ2-7 NA TRBV30 NA CAWRASSLSYEQYF TGTGCCTGGCGAGCTTCGTCACTCTCCTACGAGCAGTACTTC
TRBJ2-1 TRBD2 TRBV5-1 NA CASTDLAGIYNEQFF TGCGCCAGCACCGACCTAGCGGGGATCTACAATGAGCAGTTCTTC